Following are 23 T cell receptor beta chains from one sample sequenced in a study of OX40 agonist ivuxolimab in advanced cancers. The data were produced by immunoSEQ multiplex PCR, yet TCRdb's version contains in-frame clones alone and is incomplete. The table shows almost 70,000 clones, with approximately 90% occurring only once. Sequencing used CD4+ or CD8+ T cells sorted from blood, obtained in a trial of the OX40 agonist ivuxolimab. These receptors came from an adult with an advanced solid tumor such as melanoma, head and neck, liver or kidney cancer.

The CDR3 loop is CASSVDGSAADTQYF. CDR3 sequence (DNA): TGTGCCAGCAGCGTAGATGGTAGCGCCGCAGATACGCAGTATTTT. The gene calls are TRBV9 and TRBJ2-3; TRBD2 is a possible D gene (5 bases). V was shortened by 0 bases and J by 4 bases, with 12 bases between the two germline ends. Germline lookup yields CDR1 SGDLS and CDR2 YYNGEE. CDR3 length: 15 amino acids.

This clone appeared a single time. This rearrangement joins TRBV5-1 to TRBJ2-1; 9 bases are shared with TRBD2. The CDR3 is 14 residues long. Per the germline V gene, CDR1 is SGHRS and CDR2 is YFSETQ. V gave up 5 bases and J gave up 3 bases; unmatched junction bases: 3. CDR3 DNA sequence: TGCGCCAGCAGTGAGACTAGCGGCTACAATGAGCAGTTCTTC. Its translation is CASSETSGYNEQFF. Based on the CDR3 plus reference TRBV5-1 and TRBJ2-1, the full variable domain is KAGVTQTPRYLIKTRGQQVTLSCSPISGHRSVSWYQQTPGQGLQFLFEYFSETQRNKGNFPGRFSGRQFSNSRSEMNVSTLELGDSALYLCASSETSGYNEQFFGPGTRLTVL.

This clone came up once. V and J are TRBV5-4 and TRBJ1-1; no reliable D call. V dropped 0 bases and J dropped 6 bases, with 9 bases sitting between them. Germline V CDR1 and CDR2: SGHNT, YYREEE (reference sequence). This CDR3 is 13 amino acids long. The CDR3 loop reads CASSLDRAAEAFF. CDR3 nucleotide sequence: TGTGCCAGCAGCTTGGATCGCGCAGCTGAAGCTTTCTTT.

The V and J genes are TRBV27 and TRBJ1-6; D unclear. This CDR3 region has 14 residues. Trimming removed 2 bases from V and 4 bases from J, with 6 bases in between. Germline V lookup: CDR1 MNHEY, CDR2 SMNVEV (reference sequence). The CDR3 DNA follows: TGTGCCAGCAGTTTAAGGCAGTATAATTCACCCCTCCACTTT. This sequence encodes CASSLRQYNSPLHF.

The J gene is TRBJ2-1, the V gene TRBV30; 14 bases are shared with TRBD2. The CDR3 consists of 16 residues. V shed 0 bases and J 8 bases; nucleotides not matched to a gene: 6. Germline V gene data show CDR1 as GTSNPN and CDR2 as SVGIG (reference sequence). The CDR3 sequence is CAWSVLGLAGVYEQFF. CDR3 in DNA: TGTGCCTGGAGTGTACTGGGACTAGCGGGAGTTTATGAGCAGTTCTTC.

The chain employs TRBV6-1 and TRBJ1-2, with D maybe TRBD1 (6 bases). Germline V CDR1 and CDR2: MNHNS, SASEGT. Trimming cost V 4 bases and J 2 bases, with 14 bases left between them. The CDR3 runs 15 residues. The CDR3, as DNA: TGTGCCAGCAGTGCGTACGGGACACCGAACTATGGCTACACCTTC. It yields the protein CASSAYGTPNYGYTF.

This clone was observed a few times. V is TRBV7-3 and J is TRBJ2-1, with D perhaps TRBD1 or TRBD2 (5 bases each). CDR3 length: 12 amino acids. V gave up 6 bases and J gave up 6 bases, with 9 bases separating them. CDR1 SGHTA and CDR2 FQGTGA come from the germline V gene. The CDR3 spells CASRGRSNEQFF. The CDR3 DNA follows: TGTGCCAGCAGGGGACGGAGCAATGAGCAGTTCTTC.

A few counts support this clone. The rearrangement uses TRBV6-4 and TRBJ2-7; the match to TRBD1 covers 8 bases. Germline V lookup: CDR1 MRHNA, CDR2 SNTAGT. Losses at the gene ends were 6 bases for V and 2 bases for J; bases not matched to a gene: 6. The CDR3 loop spans 14 amino acids. CDR3 protein: CASSRGQVAYEQYF. The CDR3, as DNA: TGTGCCAGCAGCCGGGGACAGGTCGCCTACGAGCAGTACTTC.

The V gene is TRBV6-1, the J gene TRBJ2-2; D not certain. Germline V gene data show CDR1 as MNHNS and CDR2 as SASEGT. With 9 bases removed from V and 1 base from J, the gap between germline ends came to 6 bases. This CDR3 has 12 amino acids. The CDR3 here is CARPLNTGELFF. The CDR3 nucleotides read TGTGCCAGACCTCTGAACACCGGGGAGCTGTTTTTT.

About this clone: One junction end disagrees with the germline gene, perhaps due to a read error. CDR3 protein: CASSLAGASGANVLTF. As DNA, the CDR3 is TGTGCCAGCAGCCTAGCCGGGGCCTCTGGGGCCAACGTCCTGACTTTC. This chain joins TRBV7-2 and TRBJ2-6; D is perhaps TRBD1 or TRBD2 (5 bases each). The germline gives CDR1 SGHTA, CDR2 FQGNSA. This CDR3 is built from 16 residues.

The chain uses TRBV10-1 and TRBJ1-5, with TRBD1 matching over 8 bases. Germline values: CDR1 WNHNN, CDR2 SYGVQD (reference sequence). The length of the CDR3 is 20 residues. V lost 4 bases and J lost 1; bases outside the gene matches: 18. The CDR3 is CASSVRSRGRWIWSNQPQHF. The CDR3 DNA sequence: TGCGCCAGCAGTGTTCGGTCCAGGGGGCGTTGGATTTGGAGCAATCAGCCCCAGCATTTT.

The chain has TRBV9 and TRBJ1-1; D is possibly TRBD1 (5 bases). This CDR3 comprises 14 residues. V was pared by 0 bases and J by 3 bases, with 9 bases between. Germline V gene data show CDR1 as SGDLS and CDR2 as YYNGEE. The CDR3 reads CASSVGGSDTEAFF. CDR3 sequence (DNA): TGTGCCAGCAGCGTAGGGGGCAGCGACACTGAAGCTTTCTTT.

As to this clone: The sample contains more than one DNA sequence encoding this CDR3. The chain couples TRBV5-4 to TRBJ1-1, with D hard to call. The length of the CDR3 is 17 residues. Trimming removed 0 bases from V and 0 bases from J, with 15 bases in between. The germline gives CDR1 SGHNT, CDR2 YYREEE (reference sequence). Here the CDR3 reads CASSLGFTADMNTEAFF. The CDR3 nucleotides are TGTGCCAGCAGCTTGGGGTTCACAGCCGACATGAACACTGAAGCTTTCTTT.

The CDR3 protein is CAISTLDTEAFF. CDR3 bases: TGTGCCATCAGTACCCTGGACACTGAAGCTTTCTTT. The J gene is TRBJ1-1, the V gene TRBV10-3, with D unclear. The CDR3 contains 12 residues. Germline CDR1 and CDR2: ENHRY and SYGVKD. The V and J ends lost 5 bases and 3 bases respectively, with 7 bases between them.

The gene calls are TRBV19 and TRBJ1-1; D ambiguous. CDR1 and CDR2 from the germline V gene are LNHDA and SQIVND (reference sequence). The CDR3 length is 14 residues. V was clipped by 0 bases and J by 8 bases, with 13 bases between them. The CDR3 region has the DNA TGTGCCAGTAGTATAGAAACACACAAACCCGAAGCTTTCTTT. It encodes CASSIETHKPEAFF.

The chain uses TRBV18 and TRBJ2-2; TRBD1 is a possible D gene (6 bases). From germline, CDR1 is KGHSH and CDR2 LQKENI. This CDR3 spans 16 amino acids. The V and J ends lost 1 base and 1 base respectively, with 10 bases between them. The chain's CDR3 is CASSPRSTGNTGELFF. The CDR3 nucleotides read TGTGCCAGCTCACCACGCTCGACAGGGAACACCGGGGAGCTGTTTTTT. The whole variable domain, filled in from reference TRBV18 and TRBJ2-2, reads NAGVMQNPRHLVRRRGQEARLRCSPMKGHSHVYWYRQLPEEGLKFMVYLQKENIIDESGMPKERFSAEFPKEGPSILRIQQVVRGDSAAYFCASSPRSTGNTGELFFGEGSRLTVL.

V gene TRBV29-1 combines with J gene TRBJ2-3, with 10 bases identical to TRBD2. Trimming removed 7 bases from V and 6 bases from J; junction bases left unmatched: 10. CDR3 length: 14 amino acids. CDR1 SQVTM and CDR2 ANQGSEA come from the germline V gene. As DNA, the CDR3 is TGCAGCGCTCGATCCAATAGCGGGAGGGATACGCAGTATTTT. Encoded protein: CSARSNSGRDTQYF.

V and J are TRBV7-9 and TRBJ2-3, with a weak D call TRBD2 (6 bases). Germline CDR1 SEHNR, CDR2 FQNEAQ (reference sequence). V lost 1 base, J lost 0 bases, and 11 bases lay in between. The CDR3 extends over 16 amino acids. The CDR3 region is CASSLVSGTSTDTQYF. The CDR3 DNA sequence: TGTGCCAGCAGCTTAGTGTCCGGGACTAGCACAGATACGCAGTATTTT.

The chain uses TRBV4-1 and TRBJ2-1; possible D gene TRBD1, 5 bases. CDR1 MGHRA and CDR2 YSYEKL come from the germline V gene. Trimming cost V 4 bases and J 3 bases, with 16 bases left between them. The CDR3 length is 16 residues. CDR3 protein: CASSPMARQLYNEQFF. The CDR3 nucleotides are TGCGCCAGCAGCCCCATGGCCAGACAGCTCTACAATGAGCAGTTCTTC.

J is TRBJ2-5 and V is TRBV6-6; TRBD2 agrees at 10 bases. The CDR3 length is 14 residues. Germline-derived CDR1 and CDR2 are MNHNY and SVGAGI (reference sequence). Trimming took 6 bases from V and 4 from J; bases not matched to a gene: 5. The CDR3 coding sequence is TGTGCCAGCAGGGCGCTAGCGGGAGCAGAGACCCAGTACTTC. This gives the protein CASRALAGAETQYF.

The chain is built from TRBV6-1 and TRBJ2-7; D might be TRBD2 (5 bases). The CDR3 has 13 residues. V was clipped by 2 bases and J by 3 bases, with 8 bases between them. The germline CDR1 and CDR2 sequences are MNHNS and SASEGT. CDR3 coding DNA: TGTGCCAGCAGTGAAACGAGGGACTACGAGCAGTACTTC. This codes for CASSETRDYEQYF.

This clone was detected only once. The gene calls are TRBV6-5 and TRBJ2-7; D may correspond to TRBD1 or TRBD2 (5 bases each). The CDR3 length is 13 residues. Germline V gene data show CDR1 as MNHEY and CDR2 as SVGAGI. Trimming pared 6 bases from V and 7 bases from J, leaving 16 bases between. The CDR3 is CASSPGTFGEQYF. The CDR3 coding sequence is TGTGCCAGCAGCCCTGGGACCTTCGGGGAGCAGTACTTC.

This clone was found once. The chain uses TRBV4-2 and TRBJ2-3, with a weak D call TRBD1 (6 bases). The germline V gene encodes CDR1 LGHNA and CDR2 YNFKEQ. This CDR3 is 14 amino acids long. V dropped 1 base and J dropped 1 base, with 6 bases sitting between them. The CDR3 here is CASSQAGGTDTQYF. The CDR3 nucleotides read TGTGCCAGCAGCCAAGCAGGGGGCACAGATACGCAGTATTTT.